The rows below give T cell receptor beta chains drawn from one sample of a study of T and B cells in COVID-19 patients. MiXCR was run by TCRdb on the multiplex PCR reads, yielding one entry per CDR3 protein. The sample carries 3,500 to 4,500 distinct CDR3 sequences, around 27% recorded once. Sequenced sample: blood. These receptors were taken from a human donor with active COVID-19. Each CDR3 is given with its conserved first and last residue. D genes are given only for firm matches. Only part of the rows carry a size: once, few, many, or a class if the clone is expanded.

cdr3_aa	cdr3_nt	j_call	clone_size	v_call	d_call
CAISEEGLGVRDTQYF	TGTGCCATCAGTGAGGAGGGACTAGGCGTTAGAGATACGCAGTATTTT	TRBJ2-3	large	TRBV10-3	TRBD2
CASSLDTQGAWAGELFF	TGTGCCAGCAGCTTAGACACCCAGGGGGCTTGGGCCGGGGAGCTGTTTTTT	TRBJ2-2	medium-sized	TRBV11-2	TRBD1
CASTQKITNYGYTF	TGTGCCAGCACCCAAAAAATAACTAACTATGGCTACACCTTC	TRBJ1-2	.	TRBV7-2	.
CAWSRGAGVVSPEQFF	TGTGCCTGGAGTCGGGGAGCGGGAGTAGTTTCTCCTGAGCAGTTCTTC	TRBJ2-1	medium-sized	TRBV30	TRBD2
CASSLSTGLFDEQFF	TGCGCCAGCAGCTTATCAACAGGGCTTTTCGATGAGCAGTTCTTC	TRBJ2-1	few	TRBV5-1	.
CASSRRTDSNNEQFF	TGTGCCAGTAGTCGTCGGACCGACTCTAACAATGAGCAGTTCTTC	TRBJ2-1	large	TRBV19	.
CASSSAAQETQYF	TGTGCCAGCAGCTCAGCGGCCCAAGAGACCCAGTACTTC	TRBJ2-5	.	TRBV7-9	.
CASGPGQSPDTQYF	TGTGCCAGCGGACCGGGACAGAGTCCAGATACGCAGTATTTT	TRBJ2-3	medium-sized	TRBV6-2/TRBV6-3	TRBD1
CASRGQGINYGYTF	TGTGCCAGCAGGGGACAGGGGATTAACTATGGCTACACCTTC	TRBJ1-2	medium-sized	TRBV27	TRBD1
CASSHNSPLHF	TGTGCCAGCAGCCATAATTCACCCCTCCACTTT	TRBJ1-6	.	TRBV7-9	.
CASSGGTSGFDTQYF	TGTGCCAGTAGTGGTGGGACTAGCGGTTTCGATACGCAGTATTTT	TRBJ2-3	.	TRBV19	TRBD2
CAWSRTGGSYNEQFF	TGTGCCTGGAGTCGGACAGGGGGCTCCTACAATGAGCAGTTCTTC	TRBJ2-1	medium-sized	TRBV30	TRBD1
CASTGTGITDTQYF	TGCGCCAGCACCGGGACAGGGATAACAGATACGCAGTATTTT	TRBJ2-3	medium-sized	TRBV5-1	TRBD1
CASSPGRLVAKNIQYF	TGTGCCAGCAGTCCCGGACGGTTAGTAGCCAAAAACATTCAGTACTTC	TRBJ2-4	medium-sized	TRBV12-3/TRBV12-4	.
CASSLGGGSDTGELFF	TGTGCCAGCAGCTTAGGTGGGGGATCAGACACCGGGGAGCTGTTTTTT	TRBJ2-2	medium-sized	TRBV7-9	.
CSVEAVGAYNEQFF	TGCAGCGTTGAGGCGGTGGGGGCCTACAATGAGCAGTTCTTC	TRBJ2-1	.	TRBV29-1	.
CAWGKSSVVEQYF	TGTGCCTGGGGAAAGTCTAGCGTGGTCGAGCAGTACTTC	TRBJ2-7	medium-sized	TRBV30	.
CATSDPTGGNEQFF	TGTGCCACCAGTGATCCGACCGGGGGCAATGAGCAGTTCTTC	TRBJ2-1	medium-sized	TRBV24-1	.
CASSEQGVRTQYF	TGTGCCAGCAGTGAACAGGGGGTCAGGACCCAGTACTTC	TRBJ2-5	once	TRBV6-6	TRBD1
CASSRGLAGADTQYF	TGTGCCAGCAGCCGGGGACTAGCGGGGGCAGATACGCAGTATTTT	TRBJ2-3	few	TRBV7-2	TRBD2
CASSDSGSPLHF	TGTGCCAGCAGTGACTCGGGTTCACCCCTCCACTTT	TRBJ1-6	many	TRBV6-4	.
CASSLGGVTNTEAFF	TGCGCCAGCAGCTTGGGAGGTGTGACGAACACTGAAGCTTTCTTT	TRBJ1-1	.	TRBV5-1	.
CASSVGLASAGELFF	TGCGCCAGCAGCGTGGGACTAGCAAGCGCCGGGGAGCTGTTTTTT	TRBJ2-2	many	TRBV5-1	TRBD2
CASSFTGANEQYF	TGTGCCAGCAGCTTCACGGGGGCCAACGAGCAGTACTTC	TRBJ2-7	many	TRBV7-9	.
CASRLGGAGYGYTF	TGTGCCAGCAGGTTAGGGGGCGCCGGCTATGGCTACACCTTC	TRBJ1-2	few	TRBV12-3/TRBV12-4	TRBD1